The following is a T cell receptor beta chain sequence with its context. What it binds is unknown. This specimen comes from a study of T cell responses to AZD1222 COVID-19 vaccine. Study outcomes and limitations: All repertoire sampling was performed exclusively after the peak T cell response. Seropositive AZD1222 recipients at baseline numbered only 6 or 7. Compared with day 0, the breadth and depth of the Spike-specific TCR repertoire rose significantly after two doses of AZD1222. A mostly white British donor set with more females was recruited, and clonal diversity was possibly underestimated.

Clones were sequenced by immunoSEQ multiplex PCR, and TCRdb holds only the in-frame ones, with some missing. The sample yields some 71,000 clones, around 84% seen once. This sequence was found in an adult in good health. Sample: peripheral blood, taken on day 0 of AZD1222 vaccination.

The CDR3 DNA reads as TGCGCCAGCAGCTTGGGTCGGAATGGCTACACCTTC. It translates to CASSLGRNGYTF. The V and J genes are TRBV5-1 and TRBJ1-2; D unclear. The ends were cut back, 0 bases at V and 6 bases at J, with 6 bases in the middle. CDR1 SGHRS and CDR2 YFSETQ come from the germline V gene. CDR3 length: 12 residues.